Each of the 7 T cell receptor beta chains below was sequenced from the same sample in a study of blood T cell repertoires in COVID-19. Sequenced by immunoSEQ multiplex PCR; TCRdb stores in-frame clones only, minus some. The table includes 250,000 to 300,000 clones, more than 80% detected once. The sequencing input was PBMCs or T cells enriched from blood (not recorded which). Receptor source: a woman in her 30s who had recovered from COVID-19.

V gene TRBV18 combines with J gene TRBJ1-2; no clear D. The CDR3 has 13 amino acids. The germline V gene has CDR1 KGHSH and CDR2 LQKENI. V was cut by 4 bases and J by 5 bases, with 11 bases left in between. CDR3 amino acids: CASSRGLEYGYTF. CDR3 in DNA: TGTGCCAGCTCACGAGGCTTGGAGTATGGCTACACCTTC.

In nucleotides, the CDR3 is TGTGCCAGCAGTCCGGGTACAAACTCCTACAATGAGCAGTTCTTC. It yields the protein CASSPGTNSYNEQFF. The gene calls are TRBV27 and TRBJ2-1; no definite D call. The CDR3 sequence is 15 residues long. CDR1 MNHEY and CDR2 SMNVEV come from the germline V gene (reference sequence). Trimming cost V 5 bases and J 0 bases, with 11 bases left between them.

The chain is built from TRBV19 and TRBJ2-1; 10 nucleotides align to TRBD1. CDR3 size: 12 residues. After removal of 11 bases from V and 6 bases from J, the junction contained 4 bases not matched to a gene. Germline V lookup: CDR1 LNHDA, CDR2 SQIVND (reference sequence). In DNA form, the CDR3 reads TGTGCCGTAGGGACAGGGGTCAATGAGCAGTTCTTC. Residues: CAVGTGVNEQFF.

The chain employs TRBV7-5 and TRBJ1-5. TRBV7-5 is an annotated pseudogene. There are 17 residues in the CDR3. CDR3 in amino acids: CARSLTGRGKSNQPQHF. The DNA of the CDR3 is TGTGCCAGAAGCTTAACTGGGAGGGGGAAAAGCAATCAGCCCCAGCATTTT.

The chain joins TRBV6-4 to TRBJ2-7, with D maybe TRBD2 (5 bases). The CDR3 totals 14 residues. Germline values: CDR1 MRHNA, CDR2 SNTAGT. V shed 2 bases and J shed 3 bases, with 11 bases lying between them. CDR3 sequence reads: CASSDPKRVYEQYF. The CDR3 DNA sequence: TGTGCCAGCAGTGACCCGAAGAGGGTCTACGAGCAGTACTTC.

The rearrangement uses TRBV21-1 and TRBJ1-6. TRBV21-1 is a listed pseudogene. The CDR3 runs 15 residues. The CDR3 DNA is TGTGCCAGCAGCAAAAACTCCGATCTTTGTCCACCCCTCCACTTT. It specifies CASSKNSDLCPPLHF.

The chain joins TRBV5-6 to TRBJ2-7; TRBD2 matches 12 bases. CDR1 is SGHDT and CDR2 is YYEEEE in the germline V gene. V gave up 3 bases and J gave up 0 bases; unmatched junction bases: 1. CDR3 size: 15 residues. This CDR3 is CASSWTSGISYEQYF. DNA of the CDR3: TGTGCCAGCAGCTGGACTAGCGGGATCTCCTACGAGCAGTACTTC.